These T cell receptor beta chains were read from a single sample in a study of blood T cell repertoires in COVID-19. Method: immunoSEQ multiplex PCR; TCRdb's copy keeps in-frame clones and lacks some. The sample lists 100,000 to 150,000 clones, roughly four fifths occurring once. Sequencing used peripheral blood. The origin of the receptors is a man aged 25 to 40 with COVID-19, enrolled during active disease. CDR3s include the opening cysteine and the closing phenylalanine or tryptophan. Fields, in order: V gene, J gene, clone size, CDR3 protein. Size tells how often a clone was seen (once, few, many) or the class of an expanded clone, and some rows leave it out.

V: TRBV11-3; J: TRBJ2-1; size: NA; CDR3: CASSSLAGGSYNEQFF
V: TRBV27; J: TRBJ2-1; size: NA; CDR3: CASSSPTTYTGSEQFF
V: TRBV10-2; J: TRBJ1-2; size: NA; CDR3: CASSGQGMYGYTF
V: TRBV24-1; J: TRBJ2-5; size: NA; CDR3: CATSDHSDSWKTQYF
V: TRBV3-1/TRBV3-2; J: TRBJ1-5; size: NA; CDR3: CASSQGGTGHQPQHF
V: TRBV29-1; J: TRBJ2-1; size: few; CDR3: CSVDLAGGPIGFF
V: TRBV6-5; J: TRBJ2-1; size: once; CDR3: CASSFRGTGEQFF
V: TRBV3-1/TRBV3-2; J: TRBJ1-1; size: few; CDR3: CASSRPGGTEAFF
V: TRBV19; J: TRBJ2-1; size: few; CDR3: CASGSSGRALGEQFF
V: TRBV3-1/TRBV3-2; J: TRBJ1-2; size: NA; CDR3: CASSQDRGDYGYTF
V: TRBV4-1; J: TRBJ1-2; size: NA; CDR3: CASSQEGQLNPNYGYTF
V: TRBV19; J: TRBJ1-5; size: NA; CDR3: CASSDSFISNQPQHF
V: TRBV5-4; J: TRBJ1-4; size: NA; CDR3: CASSLETEEKLFF
V: TRBV9; J: TRBJ2-7; size: NA; CDR3: CASSVGQGNLPGYEQYF
V: TRBV11-3; J: TRBJ2-3; size: NA; CDR3: CASSPTGTPSTDTQYF
V: TRBV7-2; J: TRBJ1-1; size: NA; CDR3: CASSLPIGRENTEAFF
V: TRBV10-1; J: TRBJ2-1; size: NA; CDR3: CASSEGLAGDIVHYNEQFF
V: TRBV4-1; J: TRBJ2-1; size: once; CDR3: CASSPSSGTYNEQFF
V: TRBV24-1; J: TRBJ2-2; size: NA; CDR3: CATSDPRTGYTGELFF
V: TRBV14; J: TRBJ2-1; size: NA; CDR3: CASSQNRGHYGEQFF
V: TRBV19; J: TRBJ1-2; size: once; CDR3: CASSADRGTYGYTF
V: TRBV6-5; J: TRBJ2-3; size: NA; CDR3: CASSYSTGGQTDTQYF
V: TRBV7-9; J: TRBJ1-1; size: NA; CDR3: CASSLSGKGRMNTEAFF
V: TRBV5-1; J: TRBJ2-3; size: once; CDR3: CASSLEGWGTDTQYF
V: TRBV27; J: TRBJ2-7; size: NA; CDR3: CASSPGVAGGNEQYF
V: TRBV5-6; J: TRBJ1-5; size: NA; CDR3: CASSFGDRGVNQPQHF
V: TRBV5-6; J: TRBJ2-3; size: NA; CDR3: CASSSSGRLSTDTQYF
V: TRBV29-1; J: TRBJ2-1; size: NA; CDR3: CSVETSGRTVEQFF